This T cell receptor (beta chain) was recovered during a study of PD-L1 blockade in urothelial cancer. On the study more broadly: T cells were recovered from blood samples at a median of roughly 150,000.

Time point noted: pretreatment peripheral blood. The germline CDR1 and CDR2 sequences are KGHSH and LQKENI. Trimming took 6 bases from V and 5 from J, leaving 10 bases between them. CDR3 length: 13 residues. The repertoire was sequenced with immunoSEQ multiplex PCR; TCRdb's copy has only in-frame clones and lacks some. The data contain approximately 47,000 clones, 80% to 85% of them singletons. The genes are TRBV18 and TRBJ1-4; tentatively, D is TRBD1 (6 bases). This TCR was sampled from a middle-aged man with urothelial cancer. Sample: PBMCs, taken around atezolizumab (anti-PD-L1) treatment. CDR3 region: CASSRTENEKLFF. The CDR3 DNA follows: TGTGCCAGCTCTCGGACAGAGAATGAAAAACTGTTTTTT.